Reported below is one T cell receptor beta chain. Its target is unknown. The data were obtained in a study of cytomegalovirus exposure and HLA in healthy donors. Points from the study as a whole: With high specificity and sensitivity, the classifier reportedly diagnosed cytomegalovirus status. A missense variant in DCLRE1C was later tied to TCR beta V- and J-gene trimming.

The CDR3 totals 13 residues. The V gene's germline CDR1 is MNHNS and CDR2 SASEGT. V shed 3 bases and J shed 9 bases, with 14 bases lying between them. Amplification used 60 Vbeta primers and 13 Jbeta primers. Assay used: immunoSEQ multiplex PCR; TCRdb lists only in-frame clones, some missing. The sample lists around 100,000 clones; less than 80% were seen once. The specimen was PBMCs. V is TRBV6-1 and J is TRBJ1-1, with D tentatively TRBD1 (6 bases). The sequence derives from a woman between 40 and 55 years old in good health and CMV-seropositive. The CDR3 DNA follows: TGTGCCAGCAGTGATCCGACAGGCCCAAAAGCTTTCTTT. Its protein product is CASSDPTGPKAFF.